This entry lists 23 T cell receptor beta chains sequenced from one sample in a study of cytomegalovirus exposure and HLA in healthy donors. PCR amplification relied on 60 Vbeta primers (plus 13 Jbeta primers). Method: immunoSEQ multiplex PCR; TCRdb's copy keeps in-frame clones and lacks some. Of over 80,000 clones listed, 55% to 85% are singletons. The sequenced sample consisted of PBMCs. All receptors come from a woman aged 18 to 35 in good health and CMV-seropositive.

The J gene is TRBJ2-7, the V gene TRBV27; 9 positions match TRBD2. CDR1 MNHEY and CDR2 SMNVEV come from the germline V gene (reference sequence). This CDR3 is built from 16 residues. V was clipped by 5 bases and J by 7 bases; unmatched bases: 15. CDR3 protein: CASSRGAGGSSREQYF. The CDR3 DNA is TGTGCCAGCAGTCGGGGAGCGGGGGGATCCTCCCGAGAGCAGTACTTC.

The gene calls are TRBV5-1 and TRBJ1-2, with 9 bases fitting TRBD1. Trimming took 1 base from V and 2 from J; bases not matched to a gene: 3. The CDR3 length is 15 residues. In germline, CDR1 is SGHRS, CDR2 YFSETQ. CDR3 region: CASSLTGQGNYGYTF. The CDR3 nucleotides are TGCGCCAGCAGCTTGACGGGACAGGGAAACTATGGCTACACCTTC.

This clone was recorded a few times. The chain has TRBV9 and TRBJ2-2; 10 bases match TRBD2. CDR1 and CDR2 (germline): SGDLS, YYNGEE. The CDR3 is 17 amino acids. J gave up 1 base and V 4 bases, and 7 bases lay outside the gene matches. CDR3 residues: CASSPRLAGVNTGELFF. CDR3 nucleotide sequence: TGTGCCAGCAGCCCCAGGCTAGCGGGGGTGAACACCGGGGAGCTGTTTTTT.

This clone was observed a single time. The chain joins TRBV6-6 to TRBJ1-2, with 7 bases fitting TRBD1. CDR3 size: 13 residues. V shed 5 bases, J shed 7 bases, and the junction held 7 bases outside the gene matches. Germline V gene data show CDR1 as MNHNY and CDR2 as SVGAGI (reference sequence). The CDR3 nucleotides read TGTGCCAGCAGTAATGAACAGGGGTCTGGCTACACCTTC. This codes for CASSNEQGSGYTF.

This chain connects TRBV7-3 to TRBJ2-1; 11 nucleotides line up with TRBD2. CDR3 size: 18 residues. J was trimmed by 2 bases and V by 1 base; bases with no gene match: 7. The germline V gene encodes CDR1 SGHTA and CDR2 FQGTGA. In DNA, the CDR3 is TGTGCCAGCAGCTTAATTGCCGGGACTAGCGGTACCTACAATGAGCAGTTCTTC. Its translation: CASSLIAGTSGTYNEQFF.

The chain links TRBV6-5 to TRBJ1-6; D is unclear. The V gene's germline CDR1 is MNHEY and CDR2 SVGAGI. Trimming took 7 bases from V and 14 from J, leaving 18 bases between them. The CDR3 spans 13 residues. CDR3 nucleotide sequence: TGTGCCAGCATGGGGTTATCTCCGGGGACCCTCCACTTT. Translated: CASMGLSPGTLHF.

The gene calls are TRBV6-1 and TRBJ2-7; TRBD2 matches at 8 bases. Germline CDR1 reads MNHNS; CDR2 reads SASEGT. Germline trimming cut 5 bases from V and 3 bases from J; bases unmatched to any gene: 6. The CDR3 runs 14 residues. The CDR3 sequence: CASSSLAGLYEQYF. CDR3 DNA: TGTGCCAGCAGTTCCTTAGCGGGACTCTACGAGCAGTACTTC.

The rearrangement uses TRBV4-3 and TRBJ1-4, with D uncertain. This CDR3 has 15 residues. V lost 0 bases, J lost 10 bases, and 15 bases lay in between. Per germline, CDR1 LGHNA and CDR2 YSLEER. The CDR3 spells CASSQDRVLPGKLFF. The CDR3 DNA is TGCGCCAGCAGCCAAGATCGGGTCTTGCCCGGAAAACTGTTTTTT.

The CDR3 region is CARDRGADNEQFF. The CDR3 coding sequence is TGTGCCAGAGACAGGGGAGCGGACAATGAGCAGTTCTTC. The chain employs TRBV14 and TRBJ2-1, with 8 bases matching TRBD1. J lost 5 bases, V lost 9 bases, and 6 bases had no gene match. The CDR3 has 13 residues. Germline V CDR1 and CDR2: SGHDN, FVKESK. Looking up the rest from reference TRBV14 and TRBJ2-1 gives the full variable domain: EAGVTQFPSHSVIEKGQTVTLRCDPISGHDNLYWYRRVMGKEIKFLLHFVKESKQDESGMPNNRFLAERTGGTYSTLKVQPAELEDSGVYFCARDRGADNEQFFGPGTRLTVL.

The table lists this clone with a few counts. This chain uses TRBV9 with TRBJ2-3; 14 nucleotides match TRBD2. Germline loops: CDR1 SGDLS, CDR2 YYNGEE. The CDR3 totals 20 residues. V lost 3 bases to trimming and J lost 0 bases; unmatched junction nucleotides: 12. CDR3 residues: CASSEKGLAGDVMSTDTQYF. The CDR3 nucleotides read TGTGCCAGCAGCGAAAAGGGACTAGCGGGAGATGTGATGAGCACAGATACGCAGTATTTT.

This clone was seen more than once but under ten times. The rearrangement joins TRBV10-3 to TRBJ2-7, with 7 bases lining up with TRBD2. Trimming took 10 bases from V and 6 from J; bases not matched to a gene: 12. Germline CDR1 reads ENHRY; CDR2 reads SYGVKD. The CDR3 runs 13 residues. CDR3 residues: CATGAGAFGEQYF. CDR3 coding DNA: TGTGCCACTGGGGCGGGAGCGTTTGGCGAGCAGTACTTC.

The J gene is TRBJ2-3, the V gene TRBV28, with TRBD2 as a possible D gene (7 bases). The CDR3 length is 17 residues. Germline V CDR1 and CDR2: MDHEN, SYDVKM. Trimming pared 2 bases from V and 2 bases from J, leaving 17 bases between. CDR3 in DNA: TGTGCCAGCAGTTTAGCGGAGGCGGGGGCCACCACAGATACGCAGTATTTT. Protein product: CASSLAEAGATTDTQYF.

The CDR3 DNA sequence: TGCGCCAGCAGCCAAGCGCACCGCGGCACAGATACGCAGTATTTT. Its protein is CASSQAHRGTDTQYF. The rearrangement uses TRBV4-3 and TRBJ2-3; D not certain. The CDR3 is 15 amino acids. CDR1 and CDR2 (germline): LGHNA, YSLEER. The V gene lost 1 base and the J gene lost 1 base, with 9 bases spanning the gap.

V usage is TRBV2 and J usage is TRBJ1-2; D remains unclear. This CDR3 spans 14 amino acids. With 4 bases removed from V and 0 bases from J, the gap between germline ends came to 9 bases. Germline V gives CDR1 SNHLY, CDR2 FYNNEI. Here the CDR3 reads CASSAEDSNYGYTF. The CDR3 DNA is TGTGCCAGCAGTGCCGAGGATTCTAACTATGGCTACACCTTC.

This rearrangement joins TRBV19 to TRBJ1-5; tentatively, D is TRBD1 (5 bases). CDR3 length equals 17 residues. Trimming removed 7 bases from V and 5 bases from J, with 24 bases in between. Looked up from germline, CDR1 is LNHDA and CDR2 is SQIVND (reference sequence). The CDR3 region has the DNA TGTGCCAGTACGGGCCCCAGGGATCTCCCCGCTTATCAGCCCCAGCATTTT. Translating it yields CASTGPRDLPAYQPQHF.

This clone showed up just a few times. The chain couples TRBV6-1 to TRBJ2-7, with a tentative D call TRBD2 (5 bases). CDR3 size: 15 residues. The germline V and J ends were trimmed by 3 bases and 2 bases, with 14 bases remaining between them. Germline CDR1 reads MNHNS; CDR2 reads SASEGT. The CDR3 region has the DNA TGTGCCAGCAGTGATCTAGGCGGGCGGCCCTACGAGCAGTACTTC. Protein product: CASSDLGGRPYEQYF.

The V gene is TRBV9, the J gene TRBJ2-7; a possible D gene is TRBD1 (7 bases). Germline V gives CDR1 SGDLS, CDR2 YYNGEE. The germline V and J ends were trimmed by 4 bases and 0 bases, with 26 bases remaining between them. This CDR3 comprises 19 residues. The CDR3, as DNA: TGTGCCAGCAGCCCCCAGGGACAGACTCGGGAGATCAGCTCCTACGAGCAGTACTTC. The encoded protein is CASSPQGQTREISSYEQYF.

The J gene is TRBJ2-1, the V gene TRBV11-3; the D gene is possibly TRBD2 (5 bases). This CDR3 is built from 16 residues. Germline V CDR1 and CDR2: SGHNT, YENEEA. V was pared by 3 bases and J by 0 bases, with 12 bases between. CDR3 DNA sequence: TGTGCCAGCAGCTTGAGCGGCTCTAACTCCTACAATGAGCAGTTCTTC. Amino acid sequence: CASSLSGSNSYNEQFF.

The V and J genes are TRBV28 and TRBJ2-7; 12 nucleotides line up with TRBD2. The CDR3 is 18 residues long. From germline, CDR1 is MDHEN and CDR2 SYDVKM. With V trimmed by 2 bases and J by 2 bases, 10 bases remained unmatched. CDR3 in amino acids: CASSLIGRTSGTTYEQYF. The CDR3 nucleotides are TGTGCCAGCAGTTTAATTGGTCGGACTAGCGGGACTACCTACGAGCAGTACTTC.

This clone was seen more than once but under ten times. The chain joins TRBV11-3 to TRBJ2-7, with a tentative D call TRBD2 (6 bases). The V end lost 5 bases, the J end lost 7 bases, and 18 bases lay between the germline ends. The CDR3 is 14 residues long. Germline lookup yields CDR1 SGHNT and CDR2 YENEEA. The CDR3: CASSQETPGVEQYF. CDR3 DNA sequence: TGTGCCAGCAGCCAAGAAACCCCGGGGGTGGAGCAGTACTTC.

J is TRBJ1-1 and V is TRBV25-1, with D possibly matching TRBD1 (5 bases). The CDR3 is 13 amino acids. CDR1 and CDR2 from the germline V gene are MGHDK and SYGVNS. Trimming removed 2 bases at V and 6 bases at J, with 10 bases between. The CDR3: CASSERKGAEAFF. The DNA of the CDR3 is TGTGCCAGCAGTGAAAGGAAAGGGGCTGAAGCTTTCTTT.

This clone was counted between two and nine times. The chain has TRBV6-1 and TRBJ2-3; 7 bases map to TRBD2. This CDR3 region has 11 residues. From germline, CDR1 is MNHNS and CDR2 SASEGT. J was trimmed by 14 bases and V by 1 base; bases with no gene match: 3. CDR3 nucleotide sequence: TGTGCCAGCAGTGAAGAGGGAGGGCGGTATTTT. It is translated as CASSEEGGRYF.

The J gene is TRBJ2-7, the V gene TRBV6-1; D remains ambiguous. Germline-derived CDR1 and CDR2 are MNHNS and SASEGT. This CDR3 has 13 residues. Trimming removed 2 bases at V and 8 bases at J, with 13 bases between. This CDR3 reads CASSELTPEQQYF. Here the CDR3 DNA reads TGTGCCAGCAGTGAATTAACTCCCGAACAGCAGTACTTC.